This T cell receptor beta chain comes out of a study of blood T cell repertoires in COVID-19. This CDR3 spans 15 amino acids. With 2 bases clipped from V and 7 bases from J, the junction kept 8 bases outside the gene matches. Germline loops: CDR1 SGHTA, CDR2 FQGNSA. Using immunoSEQ multiplex PCR, the repertoire was profiled, and TCRdb retains in-frame clones only, with some absent. The sample yields roughly 180,000 clones, 65% to 85% seen once. The sequenced sample was peripheral blood. The receptor was derived from a man in his 60s with active or convalescent COVID-19. The chain links TRBV7-2 to TRBJ2-1; 7 positions agree with TRBD2. The CDR3 protein is CASSLREAGKNEQFF. CDR3 DNA sequence: TGTGCCAGCAGCTTACGGGAAGCGGGAAAGAATGAGCAGTTCTTC.